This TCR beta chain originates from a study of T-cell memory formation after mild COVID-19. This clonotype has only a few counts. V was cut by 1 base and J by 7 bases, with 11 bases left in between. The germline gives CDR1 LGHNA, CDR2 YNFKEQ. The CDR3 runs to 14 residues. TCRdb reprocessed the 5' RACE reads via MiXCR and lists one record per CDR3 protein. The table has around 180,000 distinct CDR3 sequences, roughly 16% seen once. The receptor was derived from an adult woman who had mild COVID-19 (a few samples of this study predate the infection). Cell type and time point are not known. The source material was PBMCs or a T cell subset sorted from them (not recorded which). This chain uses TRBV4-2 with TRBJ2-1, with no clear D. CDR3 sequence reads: CASSQAPEPNEQFF. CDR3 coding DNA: TGTGCCAGCAGCCAAGCCCCAGAGCCAAATGAGCAGTTCTTC.